Below are 10 T cell receptor beta chains sequenced from a single sample in a study of cytomegalovirus exposure and HLA in healthy donors. 60 Vbeta and 13 Jbeta primers were used in PCR. The method was immunoSEQ multiplex PCR; TCRdb's version includes in-frame clones alone and lacks a portion of them. The data contain tens of thousands of clones, about 77% of them singletons. Sequenced material: PBMCs. Receptors originate from a man aged 35 to 55 in good health and CMV-seronegative.

This chain connects TRBV28 to TRBJ1-5; a weak D match, TRBD1 (5 bases). V was pared by 7 bases and J by 5 bases, with 15 bases between. The CDR3 runs 14 residues. The V gene's germline CDR1 is MDHEN and CDR2 SYDVKM. In DNA form, the CDR3 reads TGTGCCAGCATTCCCCCAGGGAGGGATCAGCCCCAGCATTTT. Its protein is CASIPPGRDQPQHF.

The rearrangement uses TRBV11-2 and TRBJ1-1; D remains unclear. The CDR3 is made up of 17 amino acids. Germline-derived CDR1 and CDR2 are SGHAT and FQNNGV. V was pared by 3 bases and J by 2 bases, with 19 bases between. The CDR3 DNA reads as TGTGCCAGCAGCTTTGGCGGCAGCCTTAGAGGAAACACTGAAGCTTTCTTT. It translates to CASSFGGSLRGNTEAFF.

This clone was picked up a small number of times. The chain joins TRBV4-1 to TRBJ2-7; TRBD1 agrees at 9 bases. Germline loops: CDR1 MGHRA, CDR2 YSYEKL. The CDR3 length is 13 residues. J was trimmed by 2 bases and V by 8 bases; bases with no gene match: 4. The CDR3 coding sequence is TGCGCCAGCGGACGGGACAGGGCCTACGAGCAGTACTTC. Residues: CASGRDRAYEQYF.

This clone was seen a handful of times. The chain carries TRBV5-1 and TRBJ2-3, with 8 nucleotides matching TRBD2. The CDR3 extends over 14 amino acids. Germline values: CDR1 SGHRS, CDR2 YFSETQ. J was trimmed by 6 bases and V by 3 bases; bases with no gene match: 6. CDR3 region: CASSWERGSDTQYF. The DNA of the CDR3 is TGCGCCAGCAGCTGGGAGCGGGGGTCTGATACGCAGTATTTT.

A remark on this clone: Other nucleotide sequences from this sample produce the same CDR3. The chain joins TRBV5-4 to TRBJ2-3; 12 nucleotides agree with TRBD2. Losses at the gene ends were 9 bases for V and 0 bases for J; bases not matched to a gene: 5. This CDR3 has 15 residues. CDR1 and CDR2 from the germline V gene are SGHNT and YYREEE (reference sequence). The CDR3 DNA is TGTGCCACCCGGACTAGCGGGGAAAGCACAGATACGCAGTATTTT. It is translated as CATRTSGESTDTQYF.

This clone appeared once. This chain uses TRBV7-2 with TRBJ1-4, with a tentative D call TRBD1 (5 bases). The CDR3 totals 15 residues. The germline gives CDR1 SGHTA, CDR2 FQGNSA. The V end lost 1 base, the J end lost 10 bases, and 16 bases lay between the germline ends. In nucleotides, the CDR3 is TGTGCCAGCAGCTTAGTATCAGGGCAGGGAGGAAAACTGTTTTTT. This codes for CASSLVSGQGGKLFF.

The rearrangement links TRBV6-1 to TRBJ1-1, with 10 bases identical to TRBD1. Trimming at V came to 2 bases and at J to 1 base, leaving 4 bases not matched to a gene. CDR1 is MNHNS, CDR2 SASEGT, per germline. CDR3 length: 16 amino acids. The chain's CDR3 is CASSEIGQGGNTEAFF. The CDR3 DNA follows: TGTGCCAGCAGTGAAATAGGACAGGGGGGGAACACTGAAGCTTTCTTT.

This clone was counted a few times. Other DNA sequences in the same sample also yield this CDR3. The V and J genes are TRBV19 and TRBJ2-1; 15 positions match TRBD2. Looked up from germline, CDR1 is LNHDA and CDR2 is SQIVND (reference sequence). The CDR3 length is 20 residues. After removal of 7 bases from V and 0 bases from J, the junction contained 13 bases not matched to a gene. The CDR3 DNA reads as TGTGCCAGTACTCCCGGACTAGCGGGAGGGGGTGGGGACTCCTACAATGAGCAGTTCTTC. Translated: CASTPGLAGGGGDSYNEQFF.

The J gene is TRBJ2-1, the V gene TRBV28; a possible D gene is TRBD2 (6 bases). Germline values: CDR1 MDHEN, CDR2 SYDVKM. V lost 5 bases, J lost 5 bases, and 16 bases lay in between. This CDR3 spans 15 amino acids. CDR3 sequence: CASSVPGLGHNEQFF. The DNA for the CDR3 is TGTGCCAGCAGTGTACCGGGACTCGGACACAATGAGCAGTTCTTC.

This clone has only a few counts. The chain uses TRBV4-2 and TRBJ2-7; TRBD2 agrees at 12 bases. The CDR3 covers 15 residues. V lost 1 base and J lost 4; bases outside the gene matches: 2. Germline loops: CDR1 LGHNA, CDR2 YNFKEQ. The CDR3 reads CASSQGLAGGYEQYF. The CDR3, as DNA: TGTGCCAGCAGCCAAGGCCTAGCGGGAGGGTACGAGCAGTACTTC.